A selection of T cell receptor beta chains follows, all from one sample in a study of early T cells in non-severe SARS-CoV-2 infection. TCRdb itself ran the 5' RACE reads through MiXCR, one entry per CDR3 protein. Here the sample spans some 77,000 distinct CDR3 sequences, approximately 12% being singletons. The material was whole blood, obtained at baseline. The origin of the receptors is an adult who was a healthcare worker with PCR-confirmed SARS-CoV-2 infection or an uninfected control (not recorded which). The donor label of this sample is uncertain. CDR3s include the opening cysteine and the closing phenylalanine or tryptophan. The D gene is left open where the match is weak. Only some rows state a clone size, as once, few, many or a class for expanded clones.

D | J | size | V | DNA | CDR3
NA | TRBJ2-7 | NA | TRBV19 | TGTGCCCCAAAGGACGGGTCCTACGAGCAGTACTTC | CAPKDGSYEQYF
TRBD2 | TRBJ2-5 | many | TRBV25-1 | TGTGCCAGCAGTGAATCGACTAGCGGGCAAGAGACCCAGTACTTC | CASSESTSGQETQYF
NA | TRBJ1-3 | many | TRBV18 | TGTGCCAGCTCACCAGGCCGCCACTCTGGAAACACCATATATTTT | CASSPGRHSGNTIYF
NA | TRBJ2-7 | many | TRBV7-2 | TGTGCCAGCAGCTTAAGGGACTCTGAATTCAACGAGCAGTACTTC | CASSLRDSEFNEQYF
TRBD2 | TRBJ2-7 | many | TRBV11-2 | TGTGCCAGCAGCGCATGGACTAGCGGCGACGAGCAGTACTTC | CASSAWTSGDEQYF
NA | TRBJ1-1 | few | TRBV19 | TGTGCCAGTGCAGAAAACAGGAACACTGAAGCTTTCTTT | CASAENRNTEAFF
NA | TRBJ2-7 | few | TRBV7-3 | TGTGCCAGCAGCTTAATGGGGGGGCCCCTTGGAAGCGAGCAGTACTTC | CASSLMGGPLGSEQYF
NA | TRBJ2-5 | many | TRBV7-2 | TGTGCCAGCAGCTTTGCCGGGTTCCAAGAGACCCAGTACTTC | CASSFAGFQETQYF
NA | TRBJ2-2 | few | TRBV7-7 | TGTGCCAGCAGCTTAAGGCAGAGCACCGGGGAGCTGTTTTTT | CASSLRQSTGELFF
NA | TRBJ2-5 | few | TRBV19 | TGTGCCAGTAAGGGGGGACAGCAAGAGACCCAGTACTTC | CASKGGQQETQYF
NA | TRBJ1-4 | many | TRBV4-2 | TGTGCCAGCAGCCAAGGCCCGGAGGCTAATGAAAAACTGTTTTTT | CASSQGPEANEKLFF
NA | TRBJ2-1 | NA | TRBV6-6 | TGTGCCAGCAGTTACCCCCCGCGGACAGTTTCGCAGTACAATGAGCAGTTCTTC | CASSYPPRTVSQYNEQFF
TRBD1 | TRBJ1-2 | NA | TRBV6-5 | TGTGCCAGCAGGGGGACAGGGTTGACTTACACCTTC | CASRGTGLTYTF
NA | TRBJ2-5 | few | TRBV27 | TGTGCCAGCCGAGCGACGGCCAAGAGGACCCAGTACTTC | CASRATAKRTQYF
TRBD2 | TRBJ2-5 | NA | TRBV5-1 | TGCGCCAGCAGCTTCTCACTAGCGGGGATGGAGACCCAGTACTTC | CASSFSLAGMETQYF
TRBD2 | TRBJ2-3 | few | TRBV4-2 | TGTGCCAGCAGCCATACGCGGGGGAGCACAGATACGCAGTATTTT | CASSHTRGSTDTQYF
NA | TRBJ2-7 | NA | TRBV5-1 | TGCGCCAGCAGCATTGGGGGTCATTCCTACGAGCAGTACTTC | CASSIGGHSYEQYF
NA | TRBJ2-3 | few | TRBV7-9 | TGTGCCAGCAGCCGAGCCGTTTCTGGCACAGATACGCAGTATTTT | CASSRAVSGTDTQYF
NA | TRBJ2-2 | few | TRBV12-3/TRBV12-4 | TGTGCCAGCAGTTTTATCGTACTAGCGAACACCGGGGAGCTGTTTTTT | CASSFIVLANTGELFF
NA | TRBJ1-1 | NA | TRBV4-3 | TGCGCCAGCAGCCAAGACGTCCAGGGGATGAACACTGAAGCTTTCTTT | CASSQDVQGMNTEAFF
NA | TRBJ2-5 | many | TRBV5-6 | TGTGCCAGCAGCTTAGTGGAGACCCAGTACTTC | CASSLVETQYF
NA | TRBJ2-7 | NA | TRBV6-5 | TGTGCCAGCAGTTACGTGAATAGACGGGATGAGCAGTACTTC | CASSYVNRRDEQYF
TRBD2 | TRBJ2-2 | many | TRBV20-1 | TGCAGTGCTAGACGCCTGACTAGCGGGAACACCGGGGAGCTGTTTTTT | CSARRLTSGNTGELFF
TRBD2 | TRBJ2-1 | NA | TRBV9 | TGTGCCAGCAGCGCCATGGGACTAGCGGGCTACAATGAGCAGTTCTTC | CASSAMGLAGYNEQFF
NA | TRBJ1-2 | NA | TRBV19 | TGTGCCAGTAGTATTCCGTCGCTGGGCTTCTATGGCTACACCTTC | CASSIPSLGFYGYTF
TRBD1 | TRBJ2-2 | many | TRBV12-3/TRBV12-4 | TGTGCCAGCAGTTTGACAGGGCTGGACACCGGGGAGCTGTTTTTT | CASSLTGLDTGELFF
NA | TRBJ2-2 | few | TRBV28 | TGTGCCAGCAGTTTATCCGACCGGGAGCTGTTTTTT | CASSLSDRELFF
NA | TRBJ2-1 | many | TRBV7-8 | TGTGCCAGCAGCTTAGACAATGAGCAGTTCTTC | CASSLDNEQFF
NA | TRBJ2-1 | few | TRBV12-5 | TGTGCTAGTGGTTTGGCGGTAGGAGGAGGACTACAGTTCTTC | CASGLAVGGGLQFF
NA | TRBJ1-2 | NA | TRBV12-5 | TGTGCTAGTGGTTTCGCCAGGGACTACACCTTC | CASGFARDYTF
NA | TRBJ2-2 | NA | TRBV7-6 | TGTGCCAGCAGCTTTCGAGAGAACACCGGGGAGCTGTTTTTT | CASSFRENTGELFF
TRBD1 | TRBJ2-7 | NA | TRBV4-1 | TGCGCCAGCAGCAGGGGGCTCTCCCTCGAGCAGTACTTC | CASSRGLSLEQYF
TRBD1 | TRBJ2-1 | many | TRBV6-5 | TGTGCCAGCAGTTATAGGGGACAGGCCGCAGAGCAGTTCTTC | CASSYRGQAAEQFF
TRBD1 | TRBJ1-3 | NA | TRBV9 | TGTGCCAGCAGCCAGACAGGGGACGGAAACACCATATATTTT | CASSQTGDGNTIYF
NA | TRBJ2-7 | NA | TRBV30 | TGTGCCTGGCAATCTCCGGGACATCTCTACGAGCAGTACTTC | CAWQSPGHLYEQYF
NA | TRBJ2-7 | NA | TRBV27 | TGTGCCAGCAGTTTTATGGGGCGCTCCTACGAGCAGTACTTC | CASSFMGRSYEQYF
NA | TRBJ2-7 | few | TRBV3-1 | TGTGCCAGCAGCCAAGATCCGGTTGGCTCCTACGAGCAGTACTTC | CASSQDPVGSYEQYF
NA | TRBJ1-1 | NA | TRBV5-1 | TGCGCCAGCAGCTTGGAGGAGGGCTGGACTGAAGCTTTCTTT | CASSLEEGWTEAFF
NA | TRBJ2-1 | few | TRBV5-5 | TGTGCCAGCAGCTTGGGGGACTCCTACAATGAGCAGTTCTTC | CASSLGDSYNEQFF
NA | TRBJ2-7 | many | TRBV6-5 | TGTGCCAGCACGGAGGGCACCTCCTACGAGCAGTACTTC | CASTEGTSYEQYF
TRBD2 | TRBJ2-1 | NA | TRBV14 | TGTGCCAGCAGCCAGCGGGGACTAGCTTATGAGCAGTTCTTC | CASSQRGLAYEQFF
NA | TRBJ1-1 | NA | TRBV6-2/TRBV6-3 | TGTGCCAGCAGTGCCTACACTGAAGCTTTCTTT | CASSAYTEAFF
TRBD1 | TRBJ2-5 | many | TRBV18 | TGTGCCAGCTCACCACCGGGACAGGGGATTGAGACCCAGTACTTC | CASSPPGQGIETQYF
NA | TRBJ2-5 | many | TRBV5-5 | TGTGCCAGCAGCGGAGAATACGAGACCCAGTACTTC | CASSGEYETQYF
NA | TRBJ1-6 | few | TRBV27 | TGTGCCAGCAGTTTATCGTTCAACAGTCCGCCCCACTTT | CASSLSFNSPPHF
NA | TRBJ2-2 | once | TRBV5-1 | TGCGCCAGCAGCTTGGCGAGCGGGCTGAAGGGGGAGCTGTTTTTT | CASSLASGLKGELFF